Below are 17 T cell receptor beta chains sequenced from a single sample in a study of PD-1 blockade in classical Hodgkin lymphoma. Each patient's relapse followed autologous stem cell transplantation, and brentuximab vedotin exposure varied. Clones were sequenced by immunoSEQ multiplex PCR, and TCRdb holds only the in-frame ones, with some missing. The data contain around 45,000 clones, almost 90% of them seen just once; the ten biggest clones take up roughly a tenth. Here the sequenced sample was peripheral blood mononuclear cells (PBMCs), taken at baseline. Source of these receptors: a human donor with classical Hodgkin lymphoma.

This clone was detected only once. The CDR3 is CASSDRISGANVLTF. Written as DNA, the CDR3 is TGTGCCAGCAGTGACAGGATTAGCGGGGCCAACGTCCTGACTTTC. V gene TRBV6-1 combines with J gene TRBJ2-6; D remains ambiguous. Trimming pared 3 bases from V and 4 bases from J, leaving 10 bases between. Germline CDR1 is MNHNS and CDR2 is SASEGT. This CDR3 is 15 amino acids long.

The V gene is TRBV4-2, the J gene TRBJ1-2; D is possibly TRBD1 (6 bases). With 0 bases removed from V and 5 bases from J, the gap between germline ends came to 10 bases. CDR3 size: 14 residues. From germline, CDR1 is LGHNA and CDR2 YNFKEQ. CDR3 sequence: CASSQELGGYGYTF. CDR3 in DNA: TGTGCCAGCAGCCAAGAATTAGGGGGGTATGGCTACACCTTC.

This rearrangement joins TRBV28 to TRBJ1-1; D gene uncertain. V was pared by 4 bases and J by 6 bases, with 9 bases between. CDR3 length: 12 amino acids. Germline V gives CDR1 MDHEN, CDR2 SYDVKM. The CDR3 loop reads CASSSLPSEAFF. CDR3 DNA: TGTGCCAGCAGTTCCCTTCCTTCTGAAGCTTTCTTT.

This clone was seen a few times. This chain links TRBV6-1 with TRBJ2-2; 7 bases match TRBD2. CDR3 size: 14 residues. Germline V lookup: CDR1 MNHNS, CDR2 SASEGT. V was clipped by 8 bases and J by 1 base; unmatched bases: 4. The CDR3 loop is CASGLAVNTGELFF. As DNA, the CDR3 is TGTGCCAGCGGTCTAGCGGTGAACACCGGGGAGCTGTTTTTT.

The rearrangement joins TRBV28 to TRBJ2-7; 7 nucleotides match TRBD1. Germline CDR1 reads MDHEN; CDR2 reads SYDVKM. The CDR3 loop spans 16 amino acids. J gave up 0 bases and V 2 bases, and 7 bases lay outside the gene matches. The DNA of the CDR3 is TGTGCCAGCAGTTTAACCCGACAGGGTAGCTCCTACGAGCAGTACTTC. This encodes CASSLTRQGSSYEQYF. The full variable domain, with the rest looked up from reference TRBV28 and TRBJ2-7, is DVKVTQSSRYLVKRTGEKVFLECVQDMDHENMFWYRQDPGLGLRLIYFSYDVKMKEKGDIPEGYSVSREKKERFSLILESASTNQTSMYLCASSLTRQGSSYEQYFGPGTRLTVT.

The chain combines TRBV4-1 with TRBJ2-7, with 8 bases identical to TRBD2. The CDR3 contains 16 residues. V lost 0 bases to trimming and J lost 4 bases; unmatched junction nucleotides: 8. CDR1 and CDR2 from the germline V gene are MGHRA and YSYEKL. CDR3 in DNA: TGCGCCAGCAGCCAAGAGTCCCTCACTAGCGGATACGAGCAGTACTTC. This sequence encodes CASSQESLTSGYEQYF.

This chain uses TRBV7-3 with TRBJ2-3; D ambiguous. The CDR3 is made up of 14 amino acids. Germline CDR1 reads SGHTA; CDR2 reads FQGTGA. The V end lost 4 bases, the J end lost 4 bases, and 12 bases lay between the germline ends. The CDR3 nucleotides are TGTGCCAGCAGCTCTGGGCCACCACCAGATACGCAGTATTTT. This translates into CASSSGPPPDTQYF.

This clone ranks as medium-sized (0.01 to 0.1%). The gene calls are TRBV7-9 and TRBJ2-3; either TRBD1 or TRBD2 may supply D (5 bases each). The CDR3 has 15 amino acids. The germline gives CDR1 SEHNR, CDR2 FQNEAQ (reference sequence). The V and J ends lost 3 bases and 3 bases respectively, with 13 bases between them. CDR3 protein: CASSFYGGITDTQYF. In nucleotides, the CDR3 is TGTGCCAGCAGCTTTTATGGGGGTATAACAGATACGCAGTATTTT.

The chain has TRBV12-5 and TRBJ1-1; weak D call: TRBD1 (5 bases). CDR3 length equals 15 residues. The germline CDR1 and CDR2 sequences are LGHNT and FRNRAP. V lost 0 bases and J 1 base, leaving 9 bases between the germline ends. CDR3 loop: CASGLVLGGNTEAFF. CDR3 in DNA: TGTGCTAGTGGTTTGGTACTGGGGGGGAACACTGAAGCTTTCTTT.

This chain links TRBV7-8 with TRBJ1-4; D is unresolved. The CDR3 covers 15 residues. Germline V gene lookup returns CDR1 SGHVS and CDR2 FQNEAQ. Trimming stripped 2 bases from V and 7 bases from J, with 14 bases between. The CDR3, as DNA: TGTGCCAGCAGCTTATCTGATCGGGCGTCTGAAAAACTGTTTTTT. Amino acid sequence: CASSLSDRASEKLFF.

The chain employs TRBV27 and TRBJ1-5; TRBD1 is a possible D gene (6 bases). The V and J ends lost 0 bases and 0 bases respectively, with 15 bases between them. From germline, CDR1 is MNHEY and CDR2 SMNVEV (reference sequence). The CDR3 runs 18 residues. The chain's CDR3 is CASSLSGNRVSSNQPQHF. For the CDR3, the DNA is TGTGCCAGCAGTTTATCGGGAAACAGGGTCAGTAGCAATCAGCCCCAGCATTTT.

The CDR3 protein is CASSLRQARLYTEAFF. The CDR3, as DNA: TGTGCCAGCAGTTTAAGGCAGGCGAGACTGTACACTGAAGCTTTCTTT. The chain couples TRBV28 to TRBJ1-1; D is uncertain. This CDR3 region has 16 residues. Trimming stripped 2 bases from V and 3 bases from J, with 16 bases between. Germline V gene data show CDR1 as MDHEN and CDR2 as SYDVKM.

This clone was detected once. The CDR3 loop reads CSVGETQYF. DNA for the CDR3: TGCAGCGTTGGGGAGACCCAGTACTTC. This chain joins TRBV29-1 and TRBJ2-5; no firm D call. The ends were cut back, 4 bases at V and 5 bases at J, with 2 bases in the middle. This CDR3 comprises 9 residues. CDR1 and CDR2 (germline): SQVTM, ANQGSEA. Using reference TRBV29-1 and TRBJ2-5 for the parts outside the CDR3, the full variable domain is SAVISQKPSRDICQRGTSLTIQCQVDSQVTMMFWYRQQPGQSLTLIATANQGSEATYESGFVIDKFPISRPNLTFSTLTVSNMSPEDSSIYLCSVGETQYFGPGTRLLVL.

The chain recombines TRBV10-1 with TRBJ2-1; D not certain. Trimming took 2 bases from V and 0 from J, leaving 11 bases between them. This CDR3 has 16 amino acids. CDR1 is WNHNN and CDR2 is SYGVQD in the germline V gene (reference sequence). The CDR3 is CASSEAWISSYNEQFF. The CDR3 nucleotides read TGCGCCAGCAGTGAGGCCTGGATTAGCTCCTACAATGAGCAGTTCTTC.

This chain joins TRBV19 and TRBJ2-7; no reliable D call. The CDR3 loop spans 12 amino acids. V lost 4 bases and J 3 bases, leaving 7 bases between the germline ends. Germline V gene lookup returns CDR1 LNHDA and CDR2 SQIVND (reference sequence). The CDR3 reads CASSTSSYEQYF. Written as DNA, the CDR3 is TGTGCCAGTAGTACCTCCAGCTACGAGCAGTACTTC. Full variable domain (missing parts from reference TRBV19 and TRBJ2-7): DGGITQSPKYLFRKEGQNVTLSCEQNLNHDAMYWYRQDPGQGLRLIYYSQIVNDFQKGDIAEGYSVSREKKESFPLTVTSAQKNPTAFYLCASSTSSYEQYFGPGTRLTVT.

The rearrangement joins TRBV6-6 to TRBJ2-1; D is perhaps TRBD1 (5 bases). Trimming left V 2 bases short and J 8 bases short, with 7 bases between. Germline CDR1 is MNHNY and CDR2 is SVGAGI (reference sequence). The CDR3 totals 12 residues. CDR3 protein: CASSYVRDEQFF. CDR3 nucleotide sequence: TGTGCCAGCAGTTACGTCAGGGATGAGCAGTTCTTC.

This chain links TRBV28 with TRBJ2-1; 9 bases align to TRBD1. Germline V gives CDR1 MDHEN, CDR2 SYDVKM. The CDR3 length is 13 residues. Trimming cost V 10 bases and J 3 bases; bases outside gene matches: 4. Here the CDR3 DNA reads TGTGCCATCCGGGACAGGGTCTACAATGAGCAGTTCTTC. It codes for CAIRDRVYNEQFF.